This T cell receptor beta chain was found in a study of tumor and adjacent non-tumor tissue in lung cancer. In the study overall: Patients were aged roughly 30 to 76, approximately 11 men and about five women, stage I to III. Study-wide points: Top 100 clones took a larger repertoire share in normal lung. Compared with tumor, normal lung showed significantly lower TCR diversity.

In this sample, this clonotype is medium-sized. The antigen remains unidentified. No cell sorting was done before RNA was extracted from the tissue. The library came from three nested PCR rounds adapted from ARM-PCR protocols. TCRdb called the multiplex PCR reads again in MiXCR, with one record for every CDR3 protein. The sample holds 75,000 to 80,000 distinct CDR3 sequences, 75% to 90% seen once. The sequence came from a woman aged 45-59 years with non-small cell lung cancer. Sequenced sample: lung tumor tissue.

DNA of the CDR3: TGCAGTGCTAGGGTTACAGGGCTCCTCTACAATGAGCAGTTCTTC. Translation: CSARVTGLLYNEQFF. The V and J genes are TRBV20-1 and TRBJ2-1; D possibly corresponds to TRBD1 (6 bases). CDR1 and CDR2 from the germline V gene are DFQATT and SNEGSKA (reference sequence). The CDR3 runs to 15 residues. Trimming removed 3 bases at V and 3 bases at J, with 15 bases between.